Listed here are 20 T cell receptor beta chains from one sample, sequenced in a study of identical twins. TCRdb called the 5' RACE reads again in MiXCR, with one record for every CDR3 protein. The table has more than 650,000 distinct CDR3 sequences, roughly 6.2% seen once. Sequenced: naive T cells sorted from blood. The source is a man between 18 and 35 years old in good health.

In its sample, this clonotype was seen many times. This chain links TRBV4-1 with TRBJ2-2; D may be TRBD1 or TRBD2 (5 bases each). The CDR3 runs to 16 residues. V lost 4 bases and J lost 4, with 16 bases in between. Germline values: CDR1 MGHRA, CDR2 YSYEKL. Here the CDR3 reads CASSRLPGALTGELFF. CDR3 bases: TGCGCCAGCAGCCGCCTACCCGGGGCCCTCACCGGGGAGCTGTTTTTT.

This clonotype was counted at least ten times. This chain uses TRBV7-3 with TRBJ2-1; D unresolved. V shed 2 bases and J shed 4 bases, with 12 bases lying between them. The germline gives CDR1 SGHTA, CDR2 FQGTGA. The CDR3 covers 15 residues. Written as DNA, the CDR3 is TGTGCCAGCAGCTTATCGGGCGAGCAATACAATGAGCAGTTCTTC. It is translated as CASSLSGEQYNEQFF.

This clonotype was seen a handful of times. The chain joins TRBV29-1 to TRBJ2-7; 8 bases match TRBD1. The CDR3 is 15 amino acids. Germline V gene data show CDR1 as SQVTM and CDR2 as ANQGSEA. Germline trimming cut 6 bases from V and 1 base from J; bases unmatched to any gene: 11. Here the CDR3 reads CSVALYRDRSYEQYF. CDR3 DNA: TGCAGCGTCGCCCTTTACCGGGACAGGTCCTACGAGCAGTACTTC.

This clonotype showed up many times. This chain joins TRBV11-1 and TRBJ2-1, with 16 positions matching TRBD2. The CDR3 sequence is 17 residues long. Trimming took 4 bases from V and 5 from J; bases not matched to a gene: 5. CDR1 SGHAT and CDR2 FQDESV come from the germline V gene (reference sequence). In nucleotides, the CDR3 is TGTGCCAGCAGCTCGGGGACTAGCGGGAGGGCAGACAATGAGCAGTTCTTC. Its protein product is CASSSGTSGRADNEQFF.

This clonotype was seen repeatedly, ten times or more. The chain carries TRBV13 and TRBJ2-5, with a weak D call TRBD1 (6 bases). CDR1 is PRHDT and CDR2 is FYEKMQ in the germline V gene (reference sequence). The length of the CDR3 is 15 residues. Trimming shortened V by 0 bases and J by 4 bases, and 12 bases separated the two germline ends. The CDR3 sequence: CASSLGAGEGETQYF. CDR3 bases: TGTGCCAGCAGCTTAGGGGCAGGGGAAGGAGAGACCCAGTACTTC.

The chain has TRBV28 and TRBJ2-7, with 8 bases identical to TRBD2. Germline V CDR1 and CDR2: MDHEN, SYDVKM. V shed 4 bases, J shed 0 bases, and the junction held 8 bases outside the gene matches. This CDR3 is built from 16 residues. The CDR3 spells CASSSMGGTSSYEQYF. The CDR3 nucleotides are TGTGCCAGCAGTTCTATGGGCGGGACTAGCTCCTACGAGCAGTACTTC.

This clonotype appeared a few times. The chain recombines TRBV5-1 with TRBJ1-4; TRBD1 is a possible D gene (5 bases). Trimming pared 0 bases from V and 0 bases from J, leaving 9 bases between. Germline V gene lookup returns CDR1 SGHRS and CDR2 YFSETQ. The CDR3 runs 16 residues. The CDR3 nucleotides are TGCGCCAGCAGCTTGGAGCAGGGAGCAACTAATGAAAAACTGTTTTTT. It is translated as CASSLEQGATNEKLFF. Drawing the rest from reference TRBV5-1 and TRBJ1-4, the complete variable domain is KAGVTQTPRYLIKTRGQQVTLSCSPISGHRSVSWYQQTPGQGLQFLFEYFSETQRNKGNFPGRFSGRQFSNSRSEMNVSTLELGDSALYLCASSLEQGATNEKLFFGSGTQLSVL.

The chain uses TRBV3-1 and TRBJ1-1; D unresolved. The CDR3 is 14 amino acids. Germline CDR1 reads LGHDT; CDR2 reads YNNKEL (reference sequence). Deletions cut 4 bases from V and 3 bases from J, with 12 bases between. The CDR3 loop reads CASSPGMADTEAFF. In DNA, the CDR3 is TGTGCCAGCAGCCCGGGGATGGCGGACACTGAAGCTTTCTTT.

Only a few counts were recorded for this clonotype. The V call is TRBV29-1, the J call TRBJ2-7, with D possibly matching TRBD1 (5 bases). Germline CDR1 reads SQVTM; CDR2 reads ANQGSEA. V was trimmed by 4 bases and J by 3 bases, leaving 7 bases between them. The CDR3 runs to 11 residues. DNA of the CDR3: TGCAGCGTTGGGACATTCTACGAGCAGTACTTC. Amino acids: CSVGTFYEQYF.

This clonotype was observed at least ten times. The chain uses TRBV3-1 and TRBJ2-1; no firm D call. The CDR3 loop spans 16 amino acids. V gave up 1 base and J gave up 0 bases, with 10 bases separating them. Germline V CDR1 and CDR2: LGHDT, YNNKEL (reference sequence). Here the CDR3 DNA reads TGTGCCAGCAGCCAAGCGGGCTCTAGCTCCTACAATGAGCAGTTCTTC. It encodes CASSQAGSSSYNEQFF.

The chain is built from TRBV20-1 and TRBJ2-7; D is uncertain. The CDR3 contains 13 residues. Trimming took 1 base from V and 0 from J, leaving 7 bases between them. From germline, CDR1 is DFQATT and CDR2 SNEGSKA (reference sequence). The DNA for the CDR3 is TGCAGTGCTAGAGGGCTGATCTCCTACGAGCAGTACTTC. Translating it yields CSARGLISYEQYF.

The genes are TRBV12-3 or TRBV12-4 and TRBJ1-5; D is undetermined. V lost 5 bases and J lost 4, with 12 bases in between. This CDR3 spans 14 amino acids. This CDR3 reads CASSKLYANQPQHF. CDR3 sequence (DNA): TGTGCCAGCAGTAAGCTCTACGCGAATCAGCCCCAGCATTTT.

The table lists this clonotype with many counts. The chain links TRBV12-3 or TRBV12-4 to TRBJ2-7; D uncertain. The CDR3 has 14 residues. The ends were cut back, 7 bases at V and 3 bases at J, with 16 bases in the middle. In DNA form, the CDR3 reads TGTGCCAGCACCGCCGGACCGATTCTCTACGAGCAGTACTTC. This sequence encodes CASTAGPILYEQYF.

V is TRBV7-9 and J is TRBJ1-2; D is uncertain. In germline, CDR1 is SEHNR, CDR2 FQNEAQ (reference sequence). This CDR3 comprises 14 residues. The V end was cut by 2 bases, the J end by 2 bases, with 9 bases between. CDR3 loop: CASSLLLKNYGYTF. CDR3 nucleotides: TGTGCCAGCAGCTTATTACTGAAGAACTATGGCTACACCTTC.

This clonotype came up a few times. The chain has TRBV7-8 and TRBJ1-1, with D uncertain. This CDR3 comprises 12 residues. Trimming stripped 0 bases from V and 10 bases from J, with 9 bases between. Germline V gives CDR1 SGHVS, CDR2 FQNEAQ. The CDR3 is CASSLADGGAFF. CDR3 DNA sequence: TGTGCCAGCAGCTTAGCGGACGGAGGAGCTTTCTTT.

This clonotype was counted at least ten times. This chain links TRBV12-3 or TRBV12-4 with TRBJ2-1, with D unclear. V lost 5 bases and J 15 bases, leaving 11 bases between the germline ends. The CDR3 is made up of 10 amino acids. CDR3 protein: CASSGEQWFF. In nucleotides, the CDR3 is TGTGCCAGCAGTGGAGAGCAGTGGTTCTTC.

This clonotype came up a few times. The chain links TRBV20-1 to TRBJ2-1; TRBD2 might be the D (6 bases). Trimming removed 4 bases at V and 1 base at J, with 14 bases between. Germline CDR1 DFQATT, CDR2 SNEGSKA (reference sequence). CDR3 length: 15 residues. CDR3 region: CSAIASSVSYNEQFF. The CDR3 DNA reads as TGCAGTGCTATAGCGTCTAGCGTTTCCTACAATGAGCAGTTCTTC.

This rearrangement joins TRBV5-1 to TRBJ2-1, with D perhaps assigned TRBD1 or TRBD2 (6 bases each). The CDR3 has 15 amino acids. CDR1 is SGHRS and CDR2 is YFSETQ in the germline V gene. Trimming left V 3 bases short and J 8 bases short, with 18 bases between. In nucleotides, the CDR3 is TGCGCCAGCAGCTGGGGGGCGAGCGGTGGGGATGAGCAGTTCTTC. Translation gives CASSWGASGGDEQFF.

This clonotype occurred many times. The gene calls are TRBV5-1 and TRBJ1-2, with D perhaps TRBD1 (5 bases). Germline V lookup: CDR1 SGHRS, CDR2 YFSETQ. The V gene lost 4 bases and the J gene lost 6 bases, with 16 bases spanning the gap. The CDR3 contains 14 residues. The CDR3 coding sequence is TGCGCCAGCAGCGGACAAGGGACTGGCGATGGCTACACCTTC. Its protein product is CASSGQGTGDGYTF.

This clonotype was found many times. The chain combines TRBV15 with TRBJ2-5, with D maybe TRBD2 (6 bases). The germline V gene has CDR1 LNHNV and CDR2 YYDKDF (reference sequence). The CDR3 is 16 amino acids. V gave up 0 bases and J gave up 10 bases, with 21 bases separating them. The CDR3 loop reads CATSRDKGTLLSGQYF. The CDR3 region has the DNA TGTGCCACCAGCAGAGATAAGGGGACTCTTCTTAGCGGCCAGTACTTC.